This is a list of T cell receptor beta chains from one sample in a study of response to subunit inactivated influenza vaccine. MiXCR was run by TCRdb on the RT-PCR reads, yielding one entry per CDR3 protein. In the table there are about 480,000 distinct CDR3 sequences, under 15% of which are singletons. The source material was PBMCs from blood, sampled roughly 45 days after vaccination. All receptors come from a man over 45 who received an inactivated influenza vaccine. The CDR3 runs from the conserved cysteine through the conserved F or W. The order of the fields is CDR3 DNA, CDR3 protein, V gene, J gene, clone size, D gene. A D gene is named only where the DNA matches it firmly. The size field is filled for only some rows; it gives once, few, many or a size class.

DNA: TGTGCCAGCAGCCCCTTCTCAGGGGGTCTGGTACCTTTTAATCAGCCCCAGCATTTT; CDR3: CASSPFSGGLVPFNQPQHF; V: TRBV6-2/TRBV6-3; J: TRBJ1-5; size: -; D: TRBD1
DNA: TGTGCCACCTGGGGAGGAGATGGCTACACCTTC; CDR3: CATWGGDGYTF; V: TRBV24-1; J: TRBJ1-2; size: few; D: -
DNA: TGCGCCAGCAGCGGCCGAATCACAGATACGCAGTATTTT; CDR3: CASSGRITDTQYF; V: TRBV5-1; J: TRBJ2-3; size: few; D: -
DNA: TGCGCCAGCAGCTCCCCACAGGGGAGCACCGGGGAGCTGTTTTTT; CDR3: CASSSPQGSTGELFF; V: TRBV5-1; J: TRBJ2-2; size: -; D: TRBD1
DNA: TGTGCCAGCAGTTTGCGCAGGGGGCTCACCGGGGAGCTGTTTTTT; CDR3: CASSLRRGLTGELFF; V: TRBV28; J: TRBJ2-2; size: -; D: TRBD1
DNA: TGCAGTGCTAGAGAGGCGGGACTCTACAATGAGCAGTTCTTC; CDR3: CSAREAGLYNEQFF; V: TRBV20-1; J: TRBJ2-1; size: many; D: -
DNA: TGTGCCAGCAGTTACGTTGCGGGGAGCTCCTACAATGAGCAGTTCTTC; CDR3: CASSYVAGSSYNEQFF; V: TRBV6-2/TRBV6-3; J: TRBJ2-1; size: -; D: -
DNA: TGTGCCAGCAGCTTAAGAGGGACCAGTGCTGGCTACACCTTC; CDR3: CASSLRGTSAGYTF; V: TRBV7-8; J: TRBJ1-2; size: few; D: -
DNA: TGTGCCAGCAGTCAGTCAGGGGTTGTGGAGACCCAGTACTTC; CDR3: CASSQSGVVETQYF; V: TRBV6-1; J: TRBJ2-5; size: -; D: -
DNA: TGTGCCAGCAGTTTTAAAAACTCGGGGGAGCTGTTTTTT; CDR3: CASSFKNSGELFF; V: TRBV12-3/TRBV12-4; J: TRBJ2-2; size: -; D: -
DNA: TGCGCCAGCAGCTTACAGGAGTACTCCTACGAGCAGTACTTC; CDR3: CASSLQEYSYEQYF; V: TRBV5-1; J: TRBJ2-7; size: many; D: -
DNA: TGTGCCAGCAGTTTCAAGGGACAGGGATCTGGGGCCAACGTCCTGACTTTC; CDR3: CASSFKGQGSGANVLTF; V: TRBV12-3/TRBV12-4; J: TRBJ2-6; size: few; D: TRBD1
DNA: TGTGCCAGCAGCTTAGTGAGGGTGGGTGTTAGCACAGATACGCAGTATTTT; CDR3: CASSLVRVGVSTDTQYF; V: TRBV7-2; J: TRBJ2-3; size: -; D: -
DNA: TGTGCCAGCAGCCGGACGATGAACACTGAAGCTTTCTTT; CDR3: CASSRTMNTEAFF; V: TRBV3-1; J: TRBJ1-1; size: many; D: -
DNA: TGCGCCAGCAGCCAAGATAAAGGACGGATGAACACTGAAGCTTTCTTT; CDR3: CASSQDKGRMNTEAFF; V: TRBV4-1; J: TRBJ1-1; size: few; D: -
DNA: TGTGCCAGCAGCCAAGACCCGTTGGGTGCTAGCGGGATCGGTAGTACGGGCAATGAGCAGTTCTTC; CDR3: CASSQDPLGASGIGSTGNEQFF; V: TRBV4-2; J: TRBJ2-1; size: -; D: TRBD2
DNA: TGTGCCAGCAGTAAGGGACTAGTGGCCCCCAGTGAGCAGTTCTTC; CDR3: CASSKGLVAPSEQFF; V: TRBV6-1; J: TRBJ2-1; size: few; D: TRBD2
DNA: TGTGCCAGCAGTGAGGTAGCGGGAGGGCGCACAGATACGCAGTATTTT; CDR3: CASSEVAGGRTDTQYF; V: TRBV6-4; J: TRBJ2-3; size: -; D: TRBD2
DNA: TGCAGCGTGGGGTCAGATACGCAGTATTTT; CDR3: CSVGSDTQYF; V: TRBV29-1; J: TRBJ2-3; size: many; D: -
DNA: TGCGCCAGCAGCGCAGGGAACTCTGGGGCCAACGTCCTGACTTTC; CDR3: CASSAGNSGANVLTF; V: TRBV4-3; J: TRBJ2-6; size: -; D: -
DNA: TGTGCCAGCAGCCACGGATTCCCCGACAATACTCCGGACGAGCAGTACTTC; CDR3: CASSHGFPDNTPDEQYF; V: TRBV11-2; J: TRBJ2-7; size: many; D: -
DNA: TGTGCCAGCAGCCTTGAAGTGTGGTATGGCTACACCTTC; CDR3: CASSLEVWYGYTF; V: TRBV12-3/TRBV12-4; J: TRBJ1-2; size: -; D: -
DNA: TGCAGCGCTGCCTGGGGGACGGATGAAGCTTTCTTT; CDR3: CSAAWGTDEAFF; V: TRBV29-1; J: TRBJ1-1; size: few; D: -
DNA: TGTGCCAGCAGTCGGGACAATTGGCATGAAAAACTGTTTTTT; CDR3: CASSRDNWHEKLFF; V: TRBV12-3/TRBV12-4; J: TRBJ1-4; size: -; D: -
DNA: TGCGCCAGCAGACCTTCCGGGACAGGATATGGCTACACCTTC; CDR3: CASRPSGTGYGYTF; V: TRBV5-1; J: TRBJ1-2; size: many; D: TRBD1
DNA: TGTGCCAGCAGCAGAATGACTAGCGGGGGGGCATTCGGGACCCAGTACTTC; CDR3: CASSRMTSGGAFGTQYF; V: TRBV7-2; J: TRBJ2-5; size: -; D: TRBD2
DNA: TGTGCCAGCAGCGTAAGACTAGCAGCCAGCACAGATACGCAGTATTTT; CDR3: CASSVRLAASTDTQYF; V: TRBV7-2; J: TRBJ2-3; size: few; D: TRBD2
DNA: TGTACCTGCTGTTTCGGGCCTGTCGGCGGGAGGATACCCTACAATGAGCAGTTCTTC; CDR3: CTCCFGPVGGRIPYNEQFF; V: TRBV2; J: TRBJ2-1; size: many; D: TRBD2
DNA: TGTGCCAGCAGTGAATACGGCGGGAGGACCCTCTACAATGAGCAGTTCTTC; CDR3: CASSEYGGRTLYNEQFF; V: TRBV25-1; J: TRBJ2-1; size: few; D: TRBD2
DNA: TGTGCCAGCAGCTTAGAATGGCCAGATACGCAGTATTTT; CDR3: CASSLEWPDTQYF; V: TRBV7-2; J: TRBJ2-3; size: few; D: -
DNA: TGTGCCATCAGTGGAAGAAAGGGGGTTGCAGATACGCAGTATTTT; CDR3: CAISGRKGVADTQYF; V: TRBV10-3; J: TRBJ2-3; size: many; D: -